This note documents a single TCR beta chain sequence. CDR3 length: 18 residues. Germline V gene lookup returns CDR1 MNHNY and CDR2 SVGAGI (reference sequence). Unmatched junction bases numbered 19, after V lost 5 bases and J lost 5 bases. The source of the sample is a study of blood T cell repertoires in COVID-19. The protocol was immunoSEQ multiplex PCR, while the TCRdb copy is restricted to in-frame clones and leaves out a portion. The sample has 150,000 to 200,000 clones; about 86% are singletons. Sequencing input: PBMCs or T cells enriched from blood (not recorded which). The sequence was obtained from a woman between 40 and 55 years old in a cohort exposed to, infected with or recovered from COVID-19 (not recorded which). This chain links TRBV6-6 with TRBJ2-5; 8 bases are shared with TRBD1. The DNA of the CDR3 is TGTGCCAGCAGTCTGATCAGTACAGGGGGTTTCGGAGGGGAGACCCAGTACTTC. It is translated as CASSLISTGGFGGETQYF.